The rows below give T cell receptor beta chains drawn from one sample of a study of T-cell reconstitution after alpha-beta-depleted transplantation in children. TCRdb analysed the PCR reads with MiXCR anew, one entry per CDR3 protein. The sample has under 850,000 distinct CDR3 sequences; roughly 13% are singletons. Sequences were derived from PBMCs, sampled before TCRalphabeta/CD19-depleted stem cell transplant. These receptors were collected from a girl aged 2-10 years with congenital amegakaryocytic thrombocytopenia, due to receive a stem cell transplant. CDR3s include the opening cysteine and the closing phenylalanine or tryptophan. Each record gives: V gene, J gene, clone size, D gene, CDR3 DNA, CDR3 protein. D genes are given only for firm matches. The listing skips clone size in some rows; elsewhere it reads once, few, many or a size class.

>TRBV11-3|TRBJ2-1|NA|NA
TGTGCCAGCAGCTTAGAATCTAGCGCACCGTTCTTC
CASSLESSAPFF
>TRBV7-9|TRBJ2-1|NA|TRBD2
TGTGCCATGAGCCTGGGACTAGCGGGTTCAAGTGAGCAGTTCTTC
CAMSLGLAGSSEQFF
>TRBV6-5|TRBJ1-3|few|NA
TGTGCCAGCACTTCGGACAGAACAAGCTCTGGAAACACCATATATTTT
CASTSDRTSSGNTIYF
>TRBV7-9|TRBJ2-1|many|NA
TGTGCCAGCAGCTTTAGTGCGGGGATCATGCAGTTCTTC
CASSFSAGIMQFF
>TRBV20-1|TRBJ1-1|many|NA
TGCAGTGTGAGGGGGACTGAAGCTTTCTTT
CSVRGTEAFF
>TRBV27|TRBJ2-5|NA|NA
TGTGCCAGCAGGCTAAATCTAGGAGAGACCCAGTACTTC
CASRLNLGETQYF
>TRBV7-9|TRBJ2-1|few|NA
TGTGCCAGCAGCTTACGATACGGGACCGACAATGAGCAGTTCTTC
CASSLRYGTDNEQFF
>TRBV5-1|TRBJ2-7|NA|TRBD2
TGCGCCAGCAGCCCCGTACTAGCGGGAGCCTACGAGCGGCAGTACTTC
CASSPVLAGAYERQYF
>TRBV12-3/TRBV12-4|TRBJ1-4|once|NA
TGTGCCAGCAGTTTAAACAGGGTTGGTGAAAAACTGTTTTTT
CASSLNRVGEKLFF
>TRBV30|TRBJ1-1|NA|TRBD1
TGTGCCTGGAGCATCACAGGGGATTTGGCTTTCTTT
CAWSITGDLAFF
>TRBV7-9|TRBJ1-2|NA|NA
TGTGCCAGCAGGTCAACCGGGCAGGGCTACACCTTC
CASRSTGQGYTF
>TRBV2|TRBJ2-2|NA|NA
TGTGCCAGCAGGGTAACAACAGGGCTCACCGGGGAGCTGTTTTTT
CASRVTTGLTGELFF
>TRBV7-2|TRBJ2-3|few|TRBD2
TGTGCCAGCAGCTCGCGCAAAACTAGCGGGAGGGCCCCAGATACGCAGTATTTT
CASSSRKTSGRAPDTQYF
>TRBV12-3/TRBV12-4|TRBJ1-2|few|TRBD1
TGTGCCAGCAGTTTCGGGACAGGGGGAGGCTACACCTTC
CASSFGTGGGYTF
>TRBV7-2|TRBJ2-7|NA|NA
TGTGCCAGCACCTACCAAGGGCAGGGACCCCCCTACGAGCAGTACTTC
CASTYQGQGPPYEQYF
>TRBV2|TRBJ2-3|NA|NA
TGTGCCAGCAGTGACGGAGGGAGAGATACGCAGTATTTT
CASSDGGRDTQYF
>TRBV15|TRBJ2-4|many|NA
TGTGCCACCAGCCCGGGACTTCTAGCCAAAAACATTCAGTACTTC
CATSPGLLAKNIQYF
>TRBV7-6|TRBJ2-3|NA|NA
TGTGCCAGCAGACTTGGGGGAAGGGAAACAGATACGCAGTATTTT
CASRLGGRETDTQYF
>TRBV4-2|TRBJ1-6|many|NA
TGTGCCAGCAGCCAAGAAGTCTGGGGGAGAAATTCACCCCTCCACTTT
CASSQEVWGRNSPLHF
>TRBV28|TRBJ2-1|NA|NA
TGTGCCATCTGGGGACCCACCCCGTTTGAGCAGTTCTTC
CAIWGPTPFEQFF
>TRBV6-1|TRBJ1-2|NA|TRBD1
TGTGCCAGCACCCGTAATGCAGGGGGGCATGGCTACACCTTC
CASTRNAGGHGYTF
>TRBV5-8|TRBJ1-2|few|NA
TGTGCCAGCAGCTTGTGGGTACACGACCGGCGAGGCTACACCTTC
CASSLWVHDRRGYTF
>TRBV11-2|TRBJ2-2|few|NA
TGTGCCAGCAGACGGGACTTAGTCACCGGGGAGCTGTTTTTT
CASRRDLVTGELFF
>TRBV20-1|TRBJ1-6|many|NA
TGCAGTGCTAGGGGTACCTCCTATAATTCACCCCTCCACTTT
CSARGTSYNSPLHF
>TRBV19|TRBJ1-2|NA|NA
TGTGCCAGTAGTATAGGCTACAGGTCGGCTCACTATGGCTACACCTTC
CASSIGYRSAHYGYTF
>TRBV7-2|TRBJ2-7|many|TRBD2
TGTGCCAGCAGCCCTACTAGCGAGTGGTTCTACGAGCAGTACTTC
CASSPTSEWFYEQYF
>TRBV11-2|TRBJ2-3|many|NA
TGTGCCAGCAGCTTAGAGACTCTAGCCCACACAGATACGCAGTATTTT
CASSLETLAHTDTQYF
>TRBV7-6|TRBJ2-3|NA|NA
TGTGCCAGCAGCCCAGAGCTTCCAGATACGCAGTATTTT
CASSPELPDTQYF
>TRBV5-1|TRBJ2-5|few|TRBD2
TGCGCCAGCAGCGATCGGGAGGTTCAAGAGACCCAGTACTTC
CASSDREVQETQYF
>TRBV5-1|TRBJ2-7|many|NA
TGCGCCAGCAGCGATAGGAGGAGTGGCGAACCAGCAGAGCAGTACTTC
CASSDRRSGEPAEQYF
>TRBV20-1|TRBJ2-1|many|NA
TGCAGTGCCCACCACGGGCCCAACAATGAGCAGTTCTTC
CSAHHGPNNEQFF
>TRBV27|TRBJ2-7|many|NA
TGTGCCAGCAGTCCCCTGAGGGTTGGCGGGACGATCTACGAGCAGTACTTC
CASSPLRVGGTIYEQYF
>TRBV25-1|TRBJ1-1|many|NA
TGTGCCAGCAGTGAATCGGTCCGGCCGGGGGGCACTGAAGCTTTCTTT
CASSESVRPGGTEAFF
>TRBV12-3/TRBV12-4|TRBJ2-5|NA|TRBD2
TGTGCCAGCAGACCGATAGCGGGAGCGGTTGAGACCCAGTACTTC
CASRPIAGAVETQYF
>TRBV6-4|TRBJ2-3|many|TRBD1
TGTGCCAGCAGTGAACAGGGGGGCCCAGATACGCAGTATTTT
CASSEQGGPDTQYF
>TRBV29-1|TRBJ2-1|many|TRBD2
TGCAGCGTTGAAGCGGAACTAGCGGCAAGAGCTCGATACAATGAGCAGTTCTTC
CSVEAELAARARYNEQFF
>TRBV14|TRBJ2-1|NA|TRBD1
TGTGCCAGCAGCGTAGAAGGGGGCTATTACAATGAGCAGTTCTTC
CASSVEGGYYNEQFF
>TRBV6-1|TRBJ2-2|few|NA
TGTGCCAGCACCCGGCAAGGCACCGGGGAGCTGTTTTTT
CASTRQGTGELFF
>TRBV4-1|TRBJ1-3|many|NA
TGCGCCAGCAGCCAAGTGAAATCCGACACCATATATTTT
CASSQVKSDTIYF